Following are 5 T cell receptor beta chains from one sample sequenced in a study of T cells in Graves' hyperthyroidism and ophthalmopathy. RNA transcripts gave rise to amplified TCR beta CDR3 regions. RT-PCR in the first round (using the HTBI primer set) targeted the TCR CDR3. Using its own MiXCR run on the multiplex PCR reads, TCRdb lists one record per CDR3 protein. The sample consists of about 420,000 distinct CDR3 sequences, 15% to 19% of them appearing once. The sample comprised blood. The receptors were gathered from a young woman with Graves' hyperthyroidism.

The count of this clonotype is one. A much larger clonotype is one base distant, so this may be a read error. This rearrangement joins TRBV20-1 to TRBJ2-1; perhaps TRBD1 as D (6 bases). Trimming removed 5 bases from V and 6 bases from J, with 17 bases in between. This CDR3 has 14 residues. Germline CDR1 DFQATT, CDR2 SNEGSKA (reference sequence). The CDR3 bases are TGCAGTGCTTCCGGGGCAGGGGATTTCAATGAGCAGTTCTTC. Its protein product is CSASGAGDFNEQFF.

This clonotype has a handful of counts. This rearrangement joins TRBV9 to TRBJ1-4, with D possibly matching TRBD1 (6 bases). V shed 4 bases and J shed 0 bases, with 10 bases lying between them. CDR1 and CDR2 from the germline V gene are SGDLS and YYNGEE. The CDR3 has 15 residues. The CDR3 region has the DNA TGTGCCAGCAGCCAAGGGGGGGCAACTAATGAAAAACTGTTTTTT. This sequence encodes CASSQGGATNEKLFF.

In this sample, this clonotype turned up many times. V and J are TRBV6-1 and TRBJ2-7; 9 bases agree with TRBD1. The germline CDR1 and CDR2 sequences are MNHNS and SASEGT. After removal of 5 bases from V and 7 bases from J, the junction contained 3 bases not matched to a gene. This CDR3 has 12 amino acids. The CDR3 spells CASSTDRGEQYF. In DNA, the CDR3 is TGTGCCAGCAGTACCGACAGGGGGGAGCAGTACTTC.

At least ten counts were recorded for this clonotype. This CDR3 reads CASSPLAGGRDNEQFF. The CDR3 coding sequence is TGTGCCAGCAGCCCCCTAGCGGGGGGGCGTGACAATGAGCAGTTCTTC. The V and J genes are TRBV2 and TRBJ2-1; 12 bases fit TRBD2. Germline CDR1 SNHLY, CDR2 FYNNEI. The J segment lost 5 bases and the V segment lost 6 bases, leaving 8 bases of the junction unmatched. The CDR3 loop spans 16 amino acids.

This clonotype showed up many times. J is TRBJ2-3 and V is TRBV28; D ambiguous. Trimming stripped 8 bases from V and 0 bases from J, with 9 bases between. The CDR3 has 13 amino acids. Germline V gives CDR1 MDHEN, CDR2 SYDVKM. CDR3 sequence reads: CASYSFSTDTQYF. The DNA for the CDR3 is TGTGCCAGCTATTCGTTTAGCACAGATACGCAGTATTTT.